The next 23 T cell receptor beta chains were all read from a single sample in a study of OX40 agonist ivuxolimab in advanced cancers. Assay used: immunoSEQ multiplex PCR; TCRdb lists only in-frame clones, some missing. Of 75,000 to 90,000 clones in the sample, roughly 90% were seen once. The source material was CD4+ or CD8+ T cells sorted from blood, sampled in a trial of the OX40 agonist ivuxolimab. All receptors derive from an adult with an advanced solid tumor such as melanoma, head and neck, liver or kidney cancer.

J is TRBJ2-2 and V is TRBV19; 7 nucleotides line up with TRBD1. Trimming cost V 6 bases and J 6 bases; bases outside gene matches: 13. CDR1 is LNHDA, CDR2 SQIVND, per germline (reference sequence). There are 16 residues in the CDR3. The CDR3 loop is CASSLGGGDNPGELFF. In nucleotides, the CDR3 is TGTGCCAGTAGCCTAGGGGGCGGCGATAACCCCGGGGAGCTGTTTTTT.

The CDR3 nucleotides read TGTGCCAGCAGCCTTAGCGGGAGGGAGGGAAATGAGCAGTTCTTC. Translating it yields CASSLSGREGNEQFF. The V and J genes are TRBV9 and TRBJ2-1, with 11 bases lining up with TRBD2. The length of the CDR3 is 15 residues. CDR1 is SGDLS and CDR2 is YYNGEE in the germline V gene. The V and J ends lost 4 bases and 7 bases, in that order; junction bases with no gene match: 7.

This sequence joins TRBV18 and TRBJ1-4, with D possibly matching TRBD1 (6 bases). Germline V gene sequence: CDR1 KGHSH, CDR2 LQKENI. V lost 2 bases, J lost 5 bases, and 12 bases lay in between. CDR3 length equals 15 residues. The CDR3 here is CASSPTGNGNEKLFF. The CDR3 DNA sequence: TGTGCCAGCTCACCAACAGGGAACGGGAATGAAAAACTGTTTTTT.

J is TRBJ1-6 and V is TRBV6-6, with D unresolved. The germline CDR1 and CDR2 sequences are MNHNY and SVGAGI (reference sequence). Trimming shortened V by 2 bases and J by 6 bases, and 8 bases separated the two germline ends. CDR3 length equals 14 residues. The CDR3 nucleotides are TGTGCCAGCAGTTACAAAGGGTTTAATTCACCCCTCCACTTT. This encodes CASSYKGFNSPLHF.

This chain connects TRBV27 to TRBJ2-3; D may correspond to TRBD1 or TRBD2 (5 bases each). Per germline, CDR1 MNHEY and CDR2 SMNVEV (reference sequence). The CDR3 spans 15 residues. Trimming removed 3 bases at V and 2 bases at J, with 12 bases between. CDR3 nucleotides: TGTGCCAGCAGTTTTGGGGGTCCTGACACAGATACGCAGTATTTT. Translating gives CASSFGGPDTDTQYF.

The rearrangement links TRBV5-1 to TRBJ2-4; the match to TRBD2 covers 7 bases. In germline, CDR1 is SGHRS, CDR2 YFSETQ. Trimming at V came to 2 bases and at J to 3 bases, leaving 5 bases not matched to a gene. The CDR3 is made up of 15 amino acids. CDR3 in amino acids: CASSFGGRGKNIQYF. CDR3 DNA: TGCGCCAGCAGCTTCGGCGGGAGAGGCAAAAACATTCAGTACTTC.

The V and J genes are TRBV20-1 and TRBJ1-2, with a possible D match to TRBD1 (5 bases). This CDR3 contains 11 residues. CDR1 and CDR2 (germline): DFQATT, SNEGSKA (reference sequence). The CDR3 sequence is CRLGTVYGYTF. DNA of the CDR3: TGCAGGCTCGGGACGGTATATGGCTACACCTTC.

The rearrangement links TRBV5-1 to TRBJ2-7; no clear D. This CDR3 has 13 amino acids. CDR1 and CDR2 (germline): SGHRS, YFSETQ. Deletions cut 5 bases from V and 3 bases from J, with 12 bases between. CDR3: CASRPGPNYEQYF. CDR3 DNA sequence: TGCGCCAGCAGACCCGGACCGAACTACGAGCAGTACTTC.

This clone was counted a single time. The chain carries TRBV14 and TRBJ2-2; D is undetermined. CDR3 length: 12 residues. V lost 4 bases and J lost 8, with 8 bases in between. Germline assignment: CDR1 SGHDN and CDR2 FVKESK. The DNA for the CDR3 is TGTGCCAGCAGCCCCGTTAGTGGGGAGCTGTTTTTT. Translation: CASSPVSGELFF.

This chain links TRBV19 with TRBJ1-2; a weak D match, TRBD1 (5 bases). CDR1 LNHDA and CDR2 SQIVND come from the germline V gene (reference sequence). The CDR3 totals 13 residues. V dropped 3 bases and J dropped 7 bases, with 12 bases sitting between them. The CDR3 sequence is CASSIVAGTGYTF. The CDR3 DNA reads TGTGCCAGTAGTATCGTAGCAGGGACTGGCTACACCTTC. The complete variable domain, with remaining parts taken from reference TRBV19 and TRBJ1-2, reads DGGITQSPKYLFRKEGQNVTLSCEQNLNHDAMYWYRQDPGQGLRLIYYSQIVNDFQKGDIAEGYSVSREKKESFPLTVTSAQKNPTAFYLCASSIVAGTGYTFGSGTRLTVV.

This sequence joins TRBV27 and TRBJ2-7, with TRBD2 matching over 7 bases. Trimming took 1 base from V and 7 from J; bases not matched to a gene: 7. CDR1 is MNHEY and CDR2 is SMNVEV in the germline V gene (reference sequence). This CDR3 region has 14 residues. CDR3 loop: CASSLLVTSAEQYF. The CDR3 DNA reads TGTGCCAGCAGTTTATTGGTTACTAGCGCAGAGCAGTACTTC.

This clone came up a few times. This sequence joins TRBV27 and TRBJ2-2; possible D gene TRBD2, 6 bases. The CDR3 extends over 13 amino acids. The germline gives CDR1 MNHEY, CDR2 SMNVEV (reference sequence). V gave up 5 bases and J gave up 7 bases, with 11 bases separating them. The CDR3 loop is CASSLYGGGELFF. The CDR3 DNA follows: TGTGCCAGCAGTCTATACGGGGGCGGGGAGCTGTTTTTT.

The chain recombines TRBV6-5 with TRBJ2-7; D possibly corresponds to TRBD1 (6 bases). The CDR3 length is 15 residues. Looked up from germline, CDR1 is MNHEY and CDR2 is SVGAGI. V was clipped by 2 bases and J by 1 base, with 12 bases between them. In nucleotides, the CDR3 is TGTGCCAGCAGTTACCTTGACAGGAGATCCTACGAGCAGTACTTC. As protein: CASSYLDRRSYEQYF.

V gene TRBV4-1 combines with J gene TRBJ2-3; no clear D. The CDR3 extends over 16 amino acids. CDR1 MGHRA and CDR2 YSYEKL come from the germline V gene. V was shortened by 3 bases and J by 4 bases, with 17 bases between the two germline ends. CDR3 nucleotide sequence: TGCGCCAGCAGCCACGTTAGCTTTGGCCCGCCAGATACGCAGTATTTT. Translating gives CASSHVSFGPPDTQYF.

V and J are TRBV9 and TRBJ2-3; no clear D gene. This CDR3 spans 14 amino acids. Trimming shortened V by 0 bases and J by 4 bases, and 9 bases separated the two germline ends. Germline CDR1 and CDR2: SGDLS and YYNGEE. The CDR3 sequence is CASSVGIAADTQYF. The CDR3 DNA follows: TGTGCCAGCAGCGTAGGAATAGCTGCAGATACGCAGTATTTT. Looking up the rest from reference TRBV9 and TRBJ2-3 gives the full variable domain: DSGVTQTPKHLITATGQRVTLRCSPRSGDLSVYWYQQSLDQGLQFLIQYYNGEERAKGNILERFSAQQFPDLHSELNLSSLELGDSALYFCASSVGIAADTQYFGPGTRLTVL.

The V and J genes are TRBV19 and TRBJ1-5; D is unclear. The CDR3 extends over 16 amino acids. CDR1 LNHDA and CDR2 SQIVND come from the germline V gene (reference sequence). V was trimmed by 1 base and J by 1 base, leaving 11 bases between them. The CDR3 DNA reads TGTGCCAGTAGTATAGTGGGTTACAGCAGCAATCAGCCCCAGCATTTT. It encodes CASSIVGYSSNQPQHF.

The chain is built from TRBV2 and TRBJ2-5, with 8 bases fitting TRBD1. V lost 4 bases and J lost 12; bases outside the gene matches: 10. In germline, CDR1 is SNHLY, CDR2 FYNNEI. The CDR3 has 13 amino acids. This CDR3 is CASSGQGLPTKYF. The CDR3 DNA reads as TGTGCCAGCAGTGGACAGGGGCTTCCTACTAAGTACTTC.

The V and J genes are TRBV5-6 and TRBJ2-1, with a possible D match to TRBD2 (6 bases). From germline, CDR1 is SGHDT and CDR2 YYEEEE. The CDR3 covers 14 residues. Trimming took 0 bases from V and 6 from J, leaving 10 bases between them. CDR3 nucleotides: TGTGCCAGCAGCTTGGAGGTGGAGGGCAATGAGCAGTTCTTC. It specifies CASSLEVEGNEQFF. The variable domain in full, completed from reference TRBV5-6 and TRBJ2-1, reads DAGVTQSPTHLIKTRGQQVTLRCSPKSGHDTVSWYQQALGQGPQFIFQYYEEEERQRGNFPDRFSGHQFPNYSSELNVNALLLGDSALYLCASSLEVEGNEQFFGPGTRLTVL.

The chain recombines TRBV5-1 with TRBJ2-7; 9 nucleotides match TRBD2. V dropped 4 bases and J dropped 2; count of bases not matched to a gene: 10. This CDR3 comprises 16 residues. Germline values: CDR1 SGHRS, CDR2 YFSETQ. This CDR3 is CASSPIGTSRAYEQYF. The CDR3, as DNA: TGCGCCAGCAGCCCTATCGGGACTAGCAGAGCCTACGAGCAGTACTTC.

The rearrangement links TRBV6-1 to TRBJ2-4; 13 bases fit TRBD2. V trimming: 4 bases; J trimming: 2 bases; junction bases outside the gene matches: 11. CDR1 and CDR2 from the germline V gene are MNHNS and SASEGT. The CDR3 consists of 19 residues. The CDR3 DNA is TGTGCCAGCAGTGGACGACTAGCGGGGGGCGACGGGTCCAAAAACATTCAGTACTTC. Translation gives CASSGRLAGGDGSKNIQYF.

This sequence joins TRBV5-1 and TRBJ1-1; no reliable D call. The CDR3 consists of 15 residues. V was cut by 0 bases and J by 3 bases, with 12 bases left in between. Germline V gene data show CDR1 as SGHRS and CDR2 as YFSETQ. CDR3 amino acids: CASSLDIRHYTEAFF. Here the CDR3 DNA reads TGCGCCAGCAGCTTGGATATCAGACATTACACTGAAGCTTTCTTT.

CDR3 amino acids: CASSLGLNEQFF. The CDR3, as DNA: TGTGCCAGCAGCTTGGGTCTCAATGAGCAGTTCTTC. The chain uses TRBV5-4 and TRBJ2-1; D is ambiguous. V gave up 0 bases and J gave up 6 bases, with 4 bases separating them. CDR1 and CDR2 from the germline V gene are SGHNT and YYREEE (reference sequence). This CDR3 has 12 amino acids.

The chain employs TRBV6-1 and TRBJ1-1; D gene ambiguous. This CDR3 contains 13 residues. The V and J ends lost 6 bases and 1 base respectively, with 9 bases between them. Germline loops: CDR1 MNHNS, CDR2 SASEGT. In DNA, the CDR3 is TGTGCCAGCAGCCCGGGGAGGAACACTGAAGCTTTCTTT. Its translation: CASSPGRNTEAFF.